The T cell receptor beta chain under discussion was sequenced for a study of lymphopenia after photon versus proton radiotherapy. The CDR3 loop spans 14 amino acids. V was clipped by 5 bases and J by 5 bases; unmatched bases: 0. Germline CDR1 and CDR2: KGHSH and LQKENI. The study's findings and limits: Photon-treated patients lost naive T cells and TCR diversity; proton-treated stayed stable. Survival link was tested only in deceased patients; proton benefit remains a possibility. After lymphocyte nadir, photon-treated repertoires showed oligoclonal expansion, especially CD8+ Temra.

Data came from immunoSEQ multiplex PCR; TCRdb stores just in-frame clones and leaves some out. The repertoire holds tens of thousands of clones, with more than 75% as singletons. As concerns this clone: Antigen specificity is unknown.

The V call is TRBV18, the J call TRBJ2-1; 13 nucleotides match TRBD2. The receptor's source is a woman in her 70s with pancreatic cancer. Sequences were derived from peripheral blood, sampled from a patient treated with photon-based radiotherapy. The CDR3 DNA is TGTGCCAGCTCAGGACTAGCGGGAGACAATGAGCAGTTCTTC. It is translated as CASSGLAGDNEQFF. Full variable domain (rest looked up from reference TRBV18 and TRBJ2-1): NAGVMQNPRHLVRRRGQEARLRCSPMKGHSHVYWYRQLPEEGLKFMVYLQKENIIDESGMPKERFSAEFPKEGPSILRIQQVVRGDSAAYFCASSGLAGDNEQFFGPGTRLTVL.